This T cell receptor (beta chain) was sequenced in a study of blood T cell repertoires in COVID-19. Whole-study context: Acute and convalescent COVID-19 specimens originated in the United States, Italy and Spain. T cells, B-cell-depleted T cells, or PBMCs supplied cDNA or gDNA.

With 6 bases removed from V and 0 bases from J, the gap between germline ends came to 12 bases. CDR3 size: 16 residues. Germline V gene data show CDR1 as MNHEY and CDR2 as SVGEGT. Authors' data handling: From reference gene primer amplification, estimates of nucleated cell counts were derived. Only in-frame clones appear in the TCRdb table, and some are missing; sequencing was by immunoSEQ multiplex PCR. D and trimming come from the DNA, and the V and J calls and clone size come from that table. The sample consists of under 300,000 clones, 81% of them appearing once. Material for sequencing was peripheral blood. The V call is TRBV6-2 or TRBV6-3, the J call TRBJ2-6; tentative D call: TRBD1 (6 bases). The clonotype was recovered from a woman between 55 and 75 years old with active or convalescent COVID-19. CDR3 in amino acids: CASSPTGSSGANVLTF. The DNA of the CDR3 is TGTGCCAGCAGCCCTACAGGGAGCTCTGGGGCCAACGTCCTGACTTTC.